The TCR beta chain under discussion was sequenced for a study of cytomegalovirus exposure and HLA in healthy donors. Study conclusions and caveats: The analysis excluded some indistinguishable V segments, including TRBV6-2 and TRBV6-3.

Worth noting for this clone: Its antigen is unidentified.

It was with 60 Vbeta and 13 Jbeta primers that the PCR ran. The repertoire was sequenced with immunoSEQ multiplex PCR; TCRdb's copy has only in-frame clones and lacks some. The sample carries over 150,000 clones, 65% to 90% recorded once. The trim removed 5 bases at V and 5 bases at J, leaving 9 bases unmatched. This CDR3 has 16 amino acids. The germline V gene has CDR1 SGHTA and CDR2 FQGTGA. The receptor comes from a man aged 50-60 years in good health and CMV-seropositive. The chain employs TRBV7-3 and TRBJ2-2; TRBD1 matches 9 bases. Source material: PBMCs. This CDR3 reads CASSPGTGLGTGELFF. The DNA of the CDR3 is TGTGCCAGCAGCCCCGGGACAGGGTTGGGGACCGGGGAGCTGTTTTTT.